The 22 T cell receptor beta chains listed next were all sequenced from one sample in a study of shared clonotypes between healthy human individuals. Clones were read by immunoSEQ multiplex PCR, and TCRdb kept only the in-frame ones, dropping some. The sample holds fewer than 850,000 clones, around 72% seen once. The sequencing input was memory CD4+ T cells sorted from blood. Subset defined: CD45RA-negative fraction. These receptors were taken from a woman younger than 45 in good health.

The chain recombines TRBV10-2 with TRBJ1-5, with 9 bases identical to TRBD1. Trimming took 6 bases from V and 10 from J; bases not matched to a gene: 4. The CDR3 is made up of 12 amino acids. Per the germline V gene, CDR1 is WSHSY and CDR2 is SAAADI. CDR3 residues: CASSDRGEPQHF. The DNA for the CDR3 is TGCGCCAGCAGCGACAGGGGGGAACCCCAGCATTTT.

This sequence joins TRBV6-1 and TRBJ1-5, with 7 positions matching TRBD1. The trim removed 3 bases at V and 3 bases at J, leaving 14 bases unmatched. In germline, CDR1 is MNHNS, CDR2 SASEGT. The CDR3 extends over 18 amino acids. The CDR3 nucleotides read TGTGCCAGCAGTGATATCGGCGGGACAGTGCCTTTCAATCAGCCCCAGCATTTT. Its translation: CASSDIGGTVPFNQPQHF.

This clone was recorded only once. V gene TRBV27 combines with J gene TRBJ2-3; either TRBD1 or TRBD2 may supply D (5 bases each). The ends were cut back, 6 bases at V and 0 bases at J, with 16 bases in the middle. This CDR3 region has 16 residues. Germline CDR1 is MNHEY and CDR2 is SMNVEV (reference sequence). CDR3 coding DNA: TGTGCCAGCAGCAAAACCGGGACGGCGAGCACAGATACGCAGTATTTT. Translating it yields CASSKTGTASTDTQYF.

The chain links TRBV5-1 to TRBJ2-1, with 10 bases identical to TRBD1. Trimming took 7 bases from V and 10 from J; bases not matched to a gene: 17. Per germline, CDR1 SGHRS and CDR2 YFSETQ. This CDR3 region has 16 residues. The CDR3 spells CASGTGDRRESQEQFF. For the CDR3, the DNA is TGCGCCAGCGGGACAGGGGATCGCCGCGAGTCTCAGGAGCAGTTCTTC.

The chain has TRBV7-2 and TRBJ1-1; D possibly corresponds to TRBD1 (6 bases). The CDR3 consists of 13 residues. In germline, CDR1 is SGHTA, CDR2 FQGNSA. V was trimmed by 4 bases and J by 1 base, leaving 7 bases between them. The CDR3 region has the DNA TGTGCCAGCAGCTGGGACACGAACACTGAAGCTTTCTTT. Translated: CASSWDTNTEAFF.

The V call is TRBV25-1, the J call TRBJ1-1; 9 bases are a match to TRBD1. This CDR3 has 16 amino acids. Trimming cost V 4 bases and J 5 bases; bases outside gene matches: 11. Germline V gene data show CDR1 as MGHDK and CDR2 as SYGVNS. In nucleotides, the CDR3 is TGTGCCAGCAGTGTTGGGCGGGACAGGGCAGGGACTGAAGCTTTCTTT. This encodes CASSVGRDRAGTEAFF.

This clone was counted at least ten times. The chain uses TRBV2 and TRBJ1-1; the match to TRBD1 covers 10 bases. The CDR3 is made up of 14 amino acids. CDR1 is SNHLY and CDR2 is FYNNEI in the germline V gene. The V gene end was trimmed by 6 bases and the J gene end by 5 bases; junction bases not matched to a gene: 6. Here the CDR3 reads CASRQRQGATEAFF. The CDR3 region has the DNA TGTGCCAGCAGGCAGAGACAGGGGGCAACTGAAGCTTTCTTT.

A note on this clone: Other DNA sequences from this sample encode an identical CDR3 as well. The chain is built from TRBV7-3 and TRBJ1-2; D is possibly TRBD1 (5 bases). V lost 2 bases and J lost 1, with 5 bases in between. The CDR3 extends over 13 amino acids. Germline CDR1 and CDR2: SGHTA and FQGTGA. The CDR3 here is CASSLGGNYGYTF. The CDR3, as DNA: TGTGCCAGCAGCTTAGGGGGTAACTATGGCTACACCTTC.

This clone was counted only a few times. The chain recombines TRBV20-1 with TRBJ1-1, with 7 bases that match TRBD1. CDR3 length equals 11 residues. Per the germline V gene, CDR1 is DFQATT and CDR2 is SNEGSKA (reference sequence). Germline trimming cut 4 bases from V and 12 bases from J; bases unmatched to any gene: 8. The CDR3 DNA is TGCAGTGCTATTAGTGAGACAGGGCCTTTCTTT. Its translation is CSAISETGPFF.

The chain links TRBV7-8 to TRBJ2-7, with 7 bases identical to TRBD2. Germline-derived CDR1 and CDR2 are SGHVS and FQNEAQ. Losses at the gene ends were 2 bases for V and 5 bases for J; bases not matched to a gene: 9. CDR3 length equals 15 residues. The CDR3 DNA reads as TGTGCCAGCAGCTTATCTCAACTAGCGAACCACGAGCAGTACTTC. This codes for CASSLSQLANHEQYF.

On this clone: The same CDR3 is also encoded by other DNA sequences in this sample. The V gene is TRBV28, the J gene TRBJ1-2; 9 bases line up with TRBD1. The CDR3 loop spans 13 amino acids. CDR1 MDHEN and CDR2 SYDVKM come from the germline V gene. The trim removed 5 bases at V and 5 bases at J, leaving 3 bases unmatched. CDR3: CASSKTGGYGYTF. In nucleotides, the CDR3 is TGTGCCAGCAGTAAGACAGGGGGGTATGGCTACACCTTC.

This clone occurred once. This clone may be a read error of a much larger clone one base away. V gene TRBV7-2 combines with J gene TRBJ1-3; TRBD1 matches 7 bases. Germline lookup yields CDR1 SGHTA and CDR2 FQGNSA. J was trimmed by 2 bases and V by 4 bases; bases with no gene match: 2. This CDR3 is 14 amino acids long. The CDR3 region is CASSWGTAGNTIYF. CDR3 bases: TGTGCCAGCAGCTGGGGGACAGCTGGAAACACCATATATTTT. The entire variable domain, with the rest obtained from reference TRBV7-2 and TRBJ1-3, is as follows: GAGVSQSPSNKVTEKGKDVELRCDPISGHTALYWYRQSLGQGLEFLIYFQGNSAPDKSGLPSDRFSAERTGGSVSTLTIQRTQQEDSAVYLCASSWGTAGNTIYFGEGSWLTVV.

This clone is a singleton in its sample. The gene calls are TRBV5-8 and TRBJ1-1, with unresolved D. Germline V gene sequence: CDR1 SGHTS, CDR2 YDEGEE. The CDR3 contains 18 residues. V was trimmed by 6 bases and J by 6 bases, leaving 30 bases between them. The CDR3 DNA reads as TGTGCCAGCAATAAAAAAGGCGTACACCGGGTCGTGATTTCTGAAGCTTTCTTT. This sequence encodes CASNKKGVHRVVISEAFF.

This chain uses TRBV19 with TRBJ1-5; 10 bases agree with TRBD1. CDR1 and CDR2 from the germline V gene are LNHDA and SQIVND (reference sequence). With 6 bases clipped from V and 8 bases from J, the junction kept 7 bases outside the gene matches. The CDR3 consists of 14 residues. The CDR3 coding sequence is TGTGCCAGTAGCCCGGGACAGGGGACAAAGCCCCAGCATTTT. It codes for CASSPGQGTKPQHF.

The chain has TRBV27 and TRBJ2-3; D is perhaps TRBD2 (6 bases). The V end lost 6 bases, the J end lost 4 bases, and 8 bases lay between the germline ends. The CDR3 is 12 residues long. Germline-derived CDR1 and CDR2 are MNHEY and SMNVEV (reference sequence). The CDR3 coding sequence is TGTGCCAGCAGCGGGAGACCAGATACGCAGTATTTT. The encoded protein is CASSGRPDTQYF.

The chain carries TRBV2 and TRBJ2-1, with 15 bases identical to TRBD2. With 4 bases clipped from V and 14 bases from J, the junction kept 12 bases outside the gene matches. CDR3 size: 16 residues. Per germline, CDR1 SNHLY and CDR2 FYNNEI. CDR3 coding DNA: TGTGCCAGCAGTGTTGTCGGACTAGCGGGAGGGCAGGAAGAGTTCTTC. It is translated as CASSVVGLAGGQEEFF.

V is TRBV7-2 and J is TRBJ2-1, with no clear D. CDR1 and CDR2 (germline): SGHTA, FQGNSA. There are 16 residues in the CDR3. Trimming stripped 1 base from V and 0 bases from J, with 10 bases between. DNA for the CDR3: TGTGCCAGCAGCTTAGAACAGCCGAGCTCCTACAATGAGCAGTTCTTC. Translated, it gives CASSLEQPSSYNEQFF. The variable domain in full, with the rest retrieved from reference TRBV7-2 and TRBJ2-1, is GAGVSQSPSNKVTEKGKDVELRCDPISGHTALYWYRQSLGQGLEFLIYFQGNSAPDKSGLPSDRFSAERTGGSVSTLTIQRTQQEDSAVYLCASSLEQPSSYNEQFFGPGTRLTVL.

This clone appeared a single time. This chain joins TRBV28 and TRBJ2-7; no firm D call. The CDR3 is 12 residues long. The V gene lost 1 base and the J gene lost 7 bases, with 8 bases spanning the gap. In germline, CDR1 is MDHEN, CDR2 SYDVKM. The CDR3 loop is CASSLLPREQYF. Here the CDR3 DNA reads TGTGCCAGCAGTTTATTGCCGAGAGAGCAGTACTTC.

J is TRBJ2-5 and V is TRBV7-9; 8 bases are a match to TRBD1. The CDR3 has 14 amino acids. V shed 5 bases, J shed 1 base, and the junction held 3 bases outside the gene matches. Germline V gene sequence: CDR1 SEHNR, CDR2 FQNEAQ (reference sequence). As DNA, the CDR3 is TGTGCCAGCAGCAAAGACAGGGGCCAAGAGACCCAGTACTTC. It specifies CASSKDRGQETQYF.

CDR3 loop: CASSPSTVTYGYTF. The CDR3 bases are TGTGCCAGCAGCCCGTCGACAGTGACCTATGGCTACACCTTC. The chain employs TRBV14 and TRBJ1-2; TRBD1 might be the D (5 bases). The germline V and J ends were trimmed by 4 bases and 4 bases, with 13 bases remaining between them. CDR1 is SGHDN, CDR2 FVKESK, per germline. There are 14 residues in the CDR3.

The chain couples TRBV9 to TRBJ1-2; D is perhaps TRBD1 (5 bases). The CDR3 extends over 16 amino acids. Germline CDR1 is SGDLS and CDR2 is YYNGEE. V was shortened by 0 bases and J by 5 bases, with 17 bases between the two germline ends. The CDR3 reads CASSVGPGAGGYGYTF. The CDR3 nucleotides read TGTGCCAGCAGCGTAGGCCCCGGGGCGGGGGGATATGGCTACACCTTC.

The chain uses TRBV2 and TRBJ2-5; 10 bases agree with TRBD1. This CDR3 has 16 residues. Germline CDR1 is SNHLY and CDR2 is FYNNEI. J gave up 4 bases and V 6 bases, and 11 bases lay outside the gene matches. CDR3 loop: CASSLTGTGVSETQYF. CDR3 in DNA: TGTGCCAGCAGCTTAACCGGGACAGGGGTCTCAGAGACCCAGTACTTC.